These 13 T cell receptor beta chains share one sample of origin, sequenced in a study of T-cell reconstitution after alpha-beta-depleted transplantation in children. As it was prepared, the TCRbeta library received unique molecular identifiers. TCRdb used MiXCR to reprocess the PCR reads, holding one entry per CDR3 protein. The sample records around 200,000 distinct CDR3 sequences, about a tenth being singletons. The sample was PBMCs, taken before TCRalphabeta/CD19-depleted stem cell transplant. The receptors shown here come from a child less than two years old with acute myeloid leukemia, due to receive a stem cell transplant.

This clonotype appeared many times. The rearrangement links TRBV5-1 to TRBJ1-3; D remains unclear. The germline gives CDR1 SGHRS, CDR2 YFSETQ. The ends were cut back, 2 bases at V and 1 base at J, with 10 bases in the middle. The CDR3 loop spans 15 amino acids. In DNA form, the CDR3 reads TGCGCCAGCAGCTTTGGAGGGATGTCTGGAAACACCATATATTTT. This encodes CASSFGGMSGNTIYF.

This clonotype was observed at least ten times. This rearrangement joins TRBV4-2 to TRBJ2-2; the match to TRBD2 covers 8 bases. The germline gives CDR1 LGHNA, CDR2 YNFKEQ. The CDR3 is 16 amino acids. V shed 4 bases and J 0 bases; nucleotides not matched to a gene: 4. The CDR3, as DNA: TGTGCCAGCAGCCTGCGGACTAGCCCGAACACCGGGGAGCTGTTTTTT. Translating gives CASSLRTSPNTGELFF.

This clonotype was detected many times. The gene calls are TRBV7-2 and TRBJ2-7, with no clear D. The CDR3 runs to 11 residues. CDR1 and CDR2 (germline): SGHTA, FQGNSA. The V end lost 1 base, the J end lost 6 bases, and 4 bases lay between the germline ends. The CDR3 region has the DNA TGTGCCAGCAGCTTAGTTCGCGAGCAGTACTTC. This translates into CASSLVREQYF.

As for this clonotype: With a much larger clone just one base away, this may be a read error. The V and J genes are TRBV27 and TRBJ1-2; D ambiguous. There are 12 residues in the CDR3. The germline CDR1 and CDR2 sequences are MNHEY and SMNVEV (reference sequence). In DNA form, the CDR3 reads TGTGCCAGCAGTTTAAGAGGGAACGGCTACCCCTTC. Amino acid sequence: CASSLRGNGYPF.

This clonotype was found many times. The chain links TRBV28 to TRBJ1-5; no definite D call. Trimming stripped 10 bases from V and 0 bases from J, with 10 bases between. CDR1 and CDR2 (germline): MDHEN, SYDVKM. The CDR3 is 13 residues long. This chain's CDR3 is CATRLDSNQPQHF. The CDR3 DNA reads TGTGCCACCAGACTTGATAGCAATCAGCCCCAGCATTTT.

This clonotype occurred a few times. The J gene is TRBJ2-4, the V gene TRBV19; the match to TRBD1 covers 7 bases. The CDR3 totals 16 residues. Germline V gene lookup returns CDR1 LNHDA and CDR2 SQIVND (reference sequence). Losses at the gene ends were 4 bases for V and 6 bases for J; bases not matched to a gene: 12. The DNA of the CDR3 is TGTGCCAGTAGTAACCCGTACCGACAGGGTGGAAACATTCAGTACTTC. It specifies CASSNPYRQGGNIQYF.

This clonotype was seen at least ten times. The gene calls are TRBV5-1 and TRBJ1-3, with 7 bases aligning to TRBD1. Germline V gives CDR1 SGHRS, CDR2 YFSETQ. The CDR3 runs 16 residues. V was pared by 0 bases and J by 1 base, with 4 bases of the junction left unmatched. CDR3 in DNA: TGCGCCAGCAGCTTGGGAACAGGGGAATCTGGAAACACCATATATTTT. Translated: CASSLGTGESGNTIYF.

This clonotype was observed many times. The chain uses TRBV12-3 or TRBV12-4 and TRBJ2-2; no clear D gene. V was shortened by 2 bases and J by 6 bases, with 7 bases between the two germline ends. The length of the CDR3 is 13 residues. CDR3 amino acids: CASSLSGAGELFF. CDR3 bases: TGTGCCAGCAGTTTATCAGGAGCCGGGGAGCTGTTTTTT.

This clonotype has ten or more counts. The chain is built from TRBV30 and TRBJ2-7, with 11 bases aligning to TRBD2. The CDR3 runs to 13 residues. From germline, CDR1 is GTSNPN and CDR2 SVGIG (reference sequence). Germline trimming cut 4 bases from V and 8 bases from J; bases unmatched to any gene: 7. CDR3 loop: CAWTPGTSGKQYF. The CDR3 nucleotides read TGTGCCTGGACTCCTGGGACTAGCGGAAAGCAGTACTTC.

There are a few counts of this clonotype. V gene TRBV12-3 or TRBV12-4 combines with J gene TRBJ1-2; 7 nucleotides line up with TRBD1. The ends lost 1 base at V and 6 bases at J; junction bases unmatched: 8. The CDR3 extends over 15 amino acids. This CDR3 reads CASSLGQGNGHGYTF. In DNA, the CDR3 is TGTGCCAGCAGTTTAGGACAGGGTAATGGGCATGGCTACACCTTC.

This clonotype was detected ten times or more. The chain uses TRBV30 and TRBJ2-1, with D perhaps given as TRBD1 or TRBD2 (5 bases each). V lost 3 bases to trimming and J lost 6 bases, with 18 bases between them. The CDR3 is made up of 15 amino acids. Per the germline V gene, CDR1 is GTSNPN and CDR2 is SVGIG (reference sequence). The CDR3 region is CAWRTTQGLFNEQFF. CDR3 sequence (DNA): TGTGCCTGGAGGACTACTCAGGGTCTATTCAATGAGCAGTTCTTC.

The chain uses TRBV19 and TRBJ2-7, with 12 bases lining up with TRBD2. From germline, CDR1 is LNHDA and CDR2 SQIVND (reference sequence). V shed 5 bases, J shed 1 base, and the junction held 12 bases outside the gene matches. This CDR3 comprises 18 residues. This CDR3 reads CASSLHLRLAGESYEQYF. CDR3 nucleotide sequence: TGTGCCAGTAGTCTCCACTTACGACTAGCGGGAGAGTCCTACGAGCAGTACTTC.

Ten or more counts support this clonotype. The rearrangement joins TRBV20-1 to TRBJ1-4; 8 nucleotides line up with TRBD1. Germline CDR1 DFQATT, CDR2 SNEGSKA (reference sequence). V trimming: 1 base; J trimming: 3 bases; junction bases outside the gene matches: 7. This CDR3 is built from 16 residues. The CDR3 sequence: CSARVPQGAANEKLFF. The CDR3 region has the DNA TGCAGTGCTAGAGTTCCCCAGGGGGCAGCTAATGAAAAACTGTTTTTT.